Following are 15 T cell receptor beta chains from one sample sequenced in a study of T cell repertoires in cytomegalovirus infection. TCRdb passed the reads through MiXCR, listing each CDR3 protein once. The table shows more than 85,000 distinct CDR3 sequences, with approximately 17% occurring only once. The sequenced material came from PBMCs. These receptors all come from a human donor in good health (CMV status not recorded). Some clones in this sample may be carry-over from other donors' samples.

This clonotype was observed a handful of times. V usage is TRBV20-1 and J usage is TRBJ2-3, with a tentative D call TRBD2 (7 bases). The ends were cut back, 6 bases at V and 3 bases at J, with 19 bases in the middle. The germline CDR1 and CDR2 sequences are DFQATT and SNEGSKA (reference sequence). The CDR3 is 15 residues long. The CDR3 here is CSARRGGGVTDTQYF. CDR3 bases: TGCAGTGCGAGAAGGGGGGGAGGGGTTACAGATACGCAGTATTTT.

This clonotype was detected only a few times. The chain recombines TRBV6-2 or TRBV6-3 with TRBJ1-1; D is unresolved. The V gene's germline CDR1 is MNHEY and CDR2 SVGEGT. Trimming removed 2 bases at V and 6 bases at J, with 19 bases between. CDR3 length: 16 amino acids. CDR3: CASSYGSGPGRPEAFF. In nucleotides, the CDR3 is TGTGCCAGCAGTTACGGATCGGGCCCCGGGCGTCCTGAAGCTTTCTTT.

This clonotype came up a few times. The J gene is TRBJ2-2, the V gene TRBV11-2; the D is unclear. The CDR3 is 12 residues long. V shed 0 bases and J shed 8 bases, with 4 bases lying between them. Germline V lookup: CDR1 SGHAT, CDR2 FQNNGV. The CDR3, as DNA: TGTGCCAGCAGCTTAGAGGGGGGGGAGCTGTTTTTT. Its protein is CASSLEGGELFF.

This clonotype was observed a handful of times. The V call is TRBV5-1, the J call TRBJ1-6, with 7 bases lining up with TRBD1. V lost 4 bases to trimming and J lost 2 bases; unmatched junction nucleotides: 12. Germline lookup yields CDR1 SGHRS and CDR2 YFSETQ. This CDR3 has 18 amino acids. CDR3 nucleotides: TGCGCCAGCAGCCCGATGGGAGAGGGGGCCGCCTATAATTCACCCCTCCACTTT. Protein: CASSPMGEGAAYNSPLHF.

This clonotype was seen ten or more times. Compared with germline, one end of the junction differs, possibly owing to a read error. V usage is TRBV12-3 or TRBV12-4 and J usage is TRBJ1-6; the match to TRBD1 covers 8 bases. This CDR3 contains 14 residues. The CDR3 DNA reads as TGTGCCAGCAGCTTAGGGACAGGCAATTCACCCCTCCACTTT. Protein product: CASSLGTGNSPLHF.

This clonotype occurred many times. This CDR3 reads CASGTGGQEQYF. The CDR3 DNA reads TGTGCCAGCGGGACAGGGGGCCAAGAGCAGTACTTC. The chain couples TRBV12-3 or TRBV12-4 to TRBJ2-7, with TRBD1 matching 12 bases. V lost 8 bases, J lost 7 bases, and 3 bases stayed unmatched. CDR3 size: 12 residues.

In its sample, this clonotype was seen many times. The chain combines TRBV7-2 with TRBJ2-5; 8 bases align to TRBD1. Germline V gives CDR1 SGHTA, CDR2 FQGNSA. V shed 5 bases and J 4 bases; nucleotides not matched to a gene: 6. This CDR3 spans 14 amino acids. The CDR3 sequence is CASSPDRGGETQYF. CDR3 nucleotide sequence: TGTGCCAGCAGCCCCGACAGGGGTGGAGAGACCCAGTACTTC.

The rearrangement links TRBV12-3 or TRBV12-4 to TRBJ1-2, with 8 bases fitting TRBD1. With V trimmed by 6 bases and J by 8 bases, 8 bases remained unmatched. The CDR3 is made up of 13 amino acids. The CDR3 nucleotides read TGTGCCAGCAGAGCCTCAGGGGGCAGGGGCTACACCTTC. Translation: CASRASGGRGYTF.

This clonotype was recorded many times. V and J are TRBV9 and TRBJ2-7; a weak D match, TRBD1 (6 bases). Trimming pared 4 bases from V and 2 bases from J, leaving 19 bases between. Per the germline V gene, CDR1 is SGDLS and CDR2 is YYNGEE. The CDR3 runs 16 residues. The CDR3, as DNA: TGTGCCAGCAGCCCCTCTCCTCAGGGGTACGCCTACGAGCAGTACTTC. This translates into CASSPSPQGYAYEQYF.

There are many counts of this clonotype. The chain is built from TRBV7-2 and TRBJ2-1, with D maybe TRBD1 (6 bases). This CDR3 region has 12 residues. From germline, CDR1 is SGHTA and CDR2 FQGNSA. The V end was cut by 1 base, the J end by 9 bases, with 7 bases between. CDR3 nucleotides: TGTGCCAGCAGCTTAGAAGGGGGTGAGCAGTTCTTC. It translates to CASSLEGGEQFF.

This clonotype was detected many times. The chain links TRBV14 to TRBJ2-1; unclear D gene. Germline CDR1 is SGHDN and CDR2 is FVKESK. The CDR3 totals 11 residues. The germline V and J ends were trimmed by 4 bases and 5 bases, with 3 bases remaining between them. This chain's CDR3 is CASSLDNEQFF. DNA for the CDR3: TGTGCCAGCAGCCTCGACAATGAGCAGTTCTTC.

This clonotype was seen repeatedly, ten times or more. The V and J genes are TRBV2 and TRBJ1-5; tentative D call: TRBD1 (5 bases). Germline V gives CDR1 SNHLY, CDR2 FYNNEI. CDR3 length: 15 residues. Trimming left V 3 bases short and J 3 bases short, with 12 bases between. CDR3 loop: CASSDRRGVNQPQHF. CDR3 bases: TGTGCCAGCAGTGATCGGAGAGGGGTCAATCAGCCCCAGCATTTT. The full variable domain, completed using reference TRBV2 and TRBJ1-5, is EPEVTQTPSHQVTQMGQEVILRCVPISNHLYFYWYRQILGQKVEFLVSFYNNEISEKSEIFDDQFSVERPDGSNFTLKIRSTKLEDSAMYFCASSDRRGVNQPQHFGDGTRLSIL.

This clonotype was counted ten times or more. This chain links TRBV12-3 or TRBV12-4 with TRBJ2-5; TRBD1 or TRBD2 may be the D gene (6 bases each). Trimming stripped 3 bases from V and 5 bases from J, with 13 bases between. The CDR3 loop spans 14 amino acids. Written as DNA, the CDR3 is TGTGCCAGCAGTTTTGGGGGGCTAGGGGAGACCCAGTACTTC. Encoded protein: CASSFGGLGETQYF.

The rearrangement links TRBV28 to TRBJ1-1; 7 nucleotides match TRBD1. Looked up from germline, CDR1 is MDHEN and CDR2 is SYDVKM. CDR3 length equals 13 residues. With 5 bases clipped from V and 7 bases from J, the junction kept 7 bases outside the gene matches. The CDR3 loop reads CASSHGQVFEAFF. Written as DNA, the CDR3 is TGTGCCAGCAGTCACGGACAGGTCTTTGAAGCTTTCTTT.

Many counts were recorded for this clonotype. The chain combines TRBV10-3 with TRBJ2-6; 7 bases are shared with TRBD1. This CDR3 spans 18 amino acids. J was trimmed by 0 bases and V by 3 bases; bases with no gene match: 8. Germline V lookup: CDR1 ENHRY, CDR2 SYGVKD. The CDR3 reads CAISDSAQGPSGANVLTF. Written as DNA, the CDR3 is TGTGCCATCAGTGACTCTGCACAGGGGCCCTCTGGGGCCAACGTCCTGACTTTC.